This T cell receptor (beta chain) was recovered during a study of blood T cell repertoires in COVID-19. Sequenced by immunoSEQ multiplex PCR; TCRdb stores in-frame clones only, minus some. This sample has 310,000 or so clones; 87% occur once, and the top ten carry more than 8.5%. The ends lost 7 bases at V and 5 bases at J; junction bases unmatched: 9. From germline, CDR1 is LNHDA and CDR2 SQIVND (reference sequence). The CDR3 totals 15 residues. The sequencing sample was made of PBMCs or T cells enriched from blood (not recorded which). The receptor's source is a young woman who had recovered from COVID-19. The rearrangement links TRBV19 to TRBJ1-4; 8 positions match TRBD1. CDR3 in amino acids: CASNNYGQGNEKLFF. In DNA form, the CDR3 reads TGTGCCAGTAACAATTACGGACAGGGAAATGAAAAACTGTTTTTT.